A selection of T cell receptor beta chains follows, all from one sample in a study of CD8+CD57+ T cells in acquired aplastic anemia. A single record per CDR3 protein comes from TCRdb applying MiXCR to the reads. The sample consists of more than 70,000 distinct CDR3 sequences, about 70% of them appearing once. Specimen: sorted CD4+, CD8+, or CD8+CD57+ T cells (not recorded which) from PBMCs. The receptors here all came from a human donor with aplastic anemia. CDR3s include the opening cysteine and the closing phenylalanine or tryptophan. Each record gives: clone size, D gene, V gene, J gene, CDR3 DNA, CDR3 protein. D genes are given only for firm matches. Clone size is not always given. Where it is, it says once, few, many or a class for expanded clones.

clone size: once
D gene: TRBD2
V gene: TRBV20-1
J gene: TRBJ2-5
CDR3 DNA: TGCAGTGCTAGTGGATCAGCGGGATCCGAGACCCAGTACTTC
CDR3 protein: CSASGSAGSETQYF

clone size: .
D gene: .
V gene: TRBV2
J gene: TRBJ2-3
CDR3 DNA: TGTGCCAGCAGTGATTGGCAGCTTGATGCAGATACGCAGTATTTT
CDR3 protein: CASSDWQLDADTQYF

clone size: .
D gene: .
V gene: TRBV2
J gene: TRBJ1-6
CDR3 DNA: TGTGCCAGCAGTGACAGGGCAAATAATTCACCCCTCCACTTT
CDR3 protein: CASSDRANNSPLHF

clone size: .
D gene: .
V gene: TRBV10-1
J gene: TRBJ1-5
CDR3 DNA: TGCGCCAGCAGTGAGTCTGGTGGTAATCAGCCCCAGCATTTT
CDR3 protein: CASSESGGNQPQHF

clone size: few
D gene: .
V gene: TRBV6-6
J gene: TRBJ2-3
CDR3 DNA: TGTGCCAGCAGTTATCAGGAGTCAGATACGCAGTATTTT
CDR3 protein: CASSYQESDTQYF

clone size: .
D gene: .
V gene: TRBV2
J gene: TRBJ2-7
CDR3 DNA: TGTGCCAGCAGTGACTTCTTGGGGGAGCAGTACTTC
CDR3 protein: CASSDFLGEQYF

clone size: .
D gene: .
V gene: TRBV10-3
J gene: TRBJ2-3
CDR3 DNA: TGTGCCAGCAGTGACCCACAAGGAGATACGCAGTATTTT
CDR3 protein: CASSDPQGDTQYF

clone size: .
D gene: .
V gene: TRBV9
J gene: TRBJ1-6
CDR3 DNA: TGTGCCAGCAGTTTGAGGTATCCACCCCTCCACTTT
CDR3 protein: CASSLRYPPLHF

clone size: .
D gene: TRBD1
V gene: TRBV5-1
J gene: TRBJ2-7
CDR3 DNA: TGCGCCAGCAGTGACGGGACAGGGGGATCGGGGCAGTACTTC
CDR3 protein: CASSDGTGGSGQYF

clone size: .
D gene: .
V gene: TRBV15
J gene: TRBJ1-5
CDR3 DNA: TGTGCCACCAGCAGAGGCACGGGACCGCCTCAGCCCCAGCATTTT
CDR3 protein: CATSRGTGPPQPQHF

clone size: once
D gene: .
V gene: TRBV25-1
J gene: TRBJ1-4
CDR3 DNA: TGTGCCAGCAGTCTTGGGTCTAATGAAAAACTGTTTTTT
CDR3 protein: CASSLGSNEKLFF

clone size: .
D gene: .
V gene: TRBV19
J gene: TRBJ1-6
CDR3 DNA: TGTGCCAGTAGTCTTGGACAAAATTCACCCCTCCACTTT
CDR3 protein: CASSLGQNSPLHF

clone size: .
D gene: .
V gene: TRBV29-1
J gene: TRBJ2-1
CDR3 DNA: TGCAGCGTTGTGCCCAATGGACATTTTAACAATGAGCAGTTATTC
CDR3 protein: CSVVPNGHFNNEQLF

clone size: many
D gene: TRBD1
V gene: TRBV24-1
J gene: TRBJ1-2
CDR3 DNA: TGTGCCACCAGTGATTTTACAGGGGATGGCTACACCTTC
CDR3 protein: CATSDFTGDGYTF

clone size: .
D gene: .
V gene: TRBV9
J gene: TRBJ2-7
CDR3 DNA: TGTGCCAGCAGCGTAGCAGGGGCCTACGAGCAGTACTTC
CDR3 protein: CASSVAGAYEQYF

clone size: .
D gene: .
V gene: TRBV12-3/TRBV12-4
J gene: TRBJ2-6
CDR3 DNA: TGTGCCAGCAGTTTCGAGGGGGGTGGGCCCAACGTCCTGACTTTC
CDR3 protein: CASSFEGGGPNVLTF

clone size: .
D gene: .
V gene: TRBV6-5
J gene: TRBJ1-1
CDR3 DNA: TGTGCCAGCAGTTACGCGACAGGACCGAACACTGAAGCTTTCTTT
CDR3 protein: CASSYATGPNTEAFF

clone size: .
D gene: .
V gene: TRBV7-2
J gene: TRBJ2-7
CDR3 DNA: TGTGCCAGCAGCCGGGAGTACATCTACGAGCAGTACTTC
CDR3 protein: CASSREYIYEQYF

clone size: .
D gene: .
V gene: TRBV24-1
J gene: TRBJ1-5
CDR3 DNA: TGTGCCACCAGGCAAGGGGATCAGCCCCAGCATTTT
CDR3 protein: CATRQGDQPQHF

clone size: .
D gene: .
V gene: TRBV11-1
J gene: TRBJ1-1
CDR3 DNA: TGTGCCAGCAGCACCCACAGGGAGGCTGAAGCTTTCTTT
CDR3 protein: CASSTHREAEAFF

clone size: few
D gene: .
V gene: TRBV5-8
J gene: TRBJ1-6
CDR3 DNA: TGTGCCAGTTCTCAACCCCTCCACTTT
CDR3 protein: CASSQPLHF

clone size: once
D gene: TRBD1
V gene: TRBV6-2/TRBV6-3
J gene: TRBJ1-4
CDR3 DNA: TGTGCCAGCAGTTACCAGGGAACAGGGGGCGACGGAAAACTGTTTTTT
CDR3 protein: CASSYQGTGGDGKLFF

clone size: .
D gene: TRBD1
V gene: TRBV15
J gene: TRBJ2-7
CDR3 DNA: TGTGCCACCAGCAGGGGCAGGGGGCTGGGCTACGAGCAGTACTTC
CDR3 protein: CATSRGRGLGYEQYF

clone size: few
D gene: .
V gene: TRBV27
J gene: TRBJ2-1
CDR3 DNA: TGTGCCAGCAGCCGCAGCTTCAATGAGCAGTTCTTC
CDR3 protein: CASSRSFNEQFF

clone size: few
D gene: .
V gene: TRBV7-9
J gene: TRBJ1-2
CDR3 DNA: TGTGCCAGTGGGGGGTACGGCTACACCTTC
CDR3 protein: CASGGYGYTF

clone size: .
D gene: TRBD1
V gene: TRBV4-2
J gene: TRBJ2-1
CDR3 DNA: TGTGCCAGCAGCACTGGACAGGGGAGCAATGAGCAGTTCTTC
CDR3 protein: CASSTGQGSNEQFF

clone size: .
D gene: .
V gene: TRBV14
J gene: TRBJ2-7
CDR3 DNA: TGTGCCAGCAGCTCCCGCATTGGCTACGAGCAGTACTTC
CDR3 protein: CASSSRIGYEQYF

clone size: .
D gene: TRBD2
V gene: TRBV5-4
J gene: TRBJ2-1
CDR3 DNA: TGTGCCAGTACTCTAGCGGGAGGTTCTAATGAGCAGTTCTTC
CDR3 protein: CASTLAGGSNEQFF

clone size: .
D gene: .
V gene: TRBV5-1
J gene: TRBJ1-2
CDR3 DNA: TGCGCCAGCAGCTTTCCTACAGCGGGAGGCTACACCTTC
CDR3 protein: CASSFPTAGGYTF

clone size: .
D gene: .
V gene: TRBV29-1
J gene: TRBJ2-3
CDR3 DNA: TGCAGCGTTGAAGGACTGGATTTCACAGATACGCAGTATTTT
CDR3 protein: CSVEGLDFTDTQYF

clone size: .
D gene: .
V gene: TRBV7-9
J gene: TRBJ2-5
CDR3 DNA: TGTGCCAGCAGTCCAAATGGGGGTATTTTGGAGACCCAGTACTTC
CDR3 protein: CASSPNGGILETQYF

clone size: .
D gene: .
V gene: TRBV25-1
J gene: TRBJ2-3
CDR3 DNA: TGTGCCAGCAGTGAGGCCGACGGTGGTACGCAGTATTTT
CDR3 protein: CASSEADGGTQYF

clone size: .
D gene: .
V gene: TRBV29-1
J gene: TRBJ1-2
CDR3 DNA: TGCAGCGTTGGGCAGATAACCTATGGCTACACCTTC
CDR3 protein: CSVGQITYGYTF

clone size: .
D gene: .
V gene: TRBV10-2
J gene: TRBJ2-5
CDR3 DNA: TGCGCCAGCAGTGAGACCAGGGAAGGGACCCAGTACTTC
CDR3 protein: CASSETREGTQYF

clone size: .
D gene: .
V gene: TRBV5-8
J gene: TRBJ2-7
CDR3 DNA: TGTGCCAGCAGCTTGCATCCTCAATACGAGCAGTACTTC
CDR3 protein: CASSLHPQYEQYF

clone size: .
D gene: .
V gene: TRBV7-9
J gene: TRBJ2-1
CDR3 DNA: TGTGCCAGCACGGAAGGCTCCTACAATGAGCAGTTCTTC
CDR3 protein: CASTEGSYNEQFF

clone size: .
D gene: .
V gene: TRBV24-1
J gene: TRBJ2-7
CDR3 DNA: TGTGCCACCAGTGCTACCGTCTACGAGCAGTACTTC
CDR3 protein: CATSATVYEQYF

clone size: .
D gene: .
V gene: TRBV10-2
J gene: TRBJ1-1
CDR3 DNA: TGCGCCAGCAAGGGGCAGGGAGGGACTGAAGCTTTCTTT
CDR3 protein: CASKGQGGTEAFF

clone size: .
D gene: .
V gene: TRBV5-1
J gene: TRBJ1-2
CDR3 DNA: TGCGCCAGCAGCCCGGGCCGGGGTGGGAGCTATGGCTACACCTTC
CDR3 protein: CASSPGRGGSYGYTF

clone size: .
D gene: .
V gene: TRBV15
J gene: TRBJ2-7
CDR3 DNA: TGTGCCACCAGCAGAGACAGGGACCACGAGCAGTACTTC
CDR3 protein: CATSRDRDHEQYF

clone size: .
D gene: .
V gene: TRBV2
J gene: TRBJ2-7
CDR3 DNA: TGTGCCAGCAGTGGGTTCGGGGGGCAGTTCTACGAGCAGTACTTC
CDR3 protein: CASSGFGGQFYEQYF

clone size: .
D gene: TRBD1
V gene: TRBV7-9
J gene: TRBJ1-2
CDR3 DNA: TGTGCCAGCAGTACCGGGACAGCAATAAACTATGGCTACACCTTC
CDR3 protein: CASSTGTAINYGYTF

clone size: .
D gene: .
V gene: TRBV5-4
J gene: TRBJ1-1
CDR3 DNA: TGTGCCAGTAGTATAGATATACGCGCCGGTCGGACTGAAGCTTTCTTT
CDR3 protein: CASSIDIRAGRTEAFF

clone size: .
D gene: TRBD1
V gene: TRBV5-1
J gene: TRBJ1-2
CDR3 DNA: TGCGCCAGCAGCTTAACCGGGACAGGGGATGGCTACACCTTC
CDR3 protein: CASSLTGTGDGYTF

clone size: .
D gene: TRBD1
V gene: TRBV19
J gene: TRBJ1-2
CDR3 DNA: TGTGCCAGTACCCTAGGACAGGGTTACTATGGCTACACCTTC
CDR3 protein: CASTLGQGYYGYTF

clone size: .
D gene: .
V gene: TRBV15
J gene: TRBJ2-7
CDR3 DNA: TGTGCCACCAGGGACCCCGTCCTGAAGGTGCAGTACTTC
CDR3 protein: CATRDPVLKVQYF

clone size: .
D gene: .
V gene: TRBV19
J gene: TRBJ1-1
CDR3 DNA: TGTGCCAGTAGTTCTCCCCCGGCAGGGACCTTCTTT
CDR3 protein: CASSSPPAGTFF

clone size: .
D gene: TRBD2
V gene: TRBV7-2
J gene: TRBJ2-5
CDR3 DNA: TGTGCCAGCAGCTTAGAAGCGGGGGATCGGGAGACCCAGTACTTC
CDR3 protein: CASSLEAGDRETQYF

clone size: few
D gene: .
V gene: TRBV15
J gene: TRBJ1-5
CDR3 DNA: TGTGCCACCAGCAGAGATGTGCAGCCCCAGCATTTT
CDR3 protein: CATSRDVQPQHF